One sample yielded the 2 T cell receptor beta chains listed below, sequenced in a study of blood T cell repertoires in COVID-19. TCRdb's table, derived via immunoSEQ multiplex PCR, lists solely in-frame clones and lacks some. Counted here are 200,000 to 250,000 clones, around 80% occurring once; the ten biggest clones make up approximately 20%. The sequenced sample was peripheral blood. Every receptor here comes from a man between 25 and 39 years old with active or convalescent COVID-19.

This clone was found a few times. The chain carries TRBV28 and TRBJ1-2; 7 bases agree with TRBD1. The germline CDR1 and CDR2 sequences are MDHEN and SYDVKM. This CDR3 is built from 12 residues. The trim removed 7 bases at V and 8 bases at J, leaving 7 bases unmatched. CDR3 DNA: TGTGCCAGCACCAGACAGGGCGGAGGCTACACCTTC. This encodes CASTRQGGGYTF.

This chain uses TRBV5-1 with TRBJ2-5; 8 bases fit TRBD2. The germline V gene encodes CDR1 SGHRS and CDR2 YFSETQ. V was clipped by 0 bases and J by 5 bases; unmatched bases: 9. The CDR3 has 16 residues. CDR3 residues: CASSLGVLAGRETQYF. As DNA, the CDR3 is TGCGCCAGCAGCTTGGGCGTTCTAGCGGGCAGGGAGACCCAGTACTTC.